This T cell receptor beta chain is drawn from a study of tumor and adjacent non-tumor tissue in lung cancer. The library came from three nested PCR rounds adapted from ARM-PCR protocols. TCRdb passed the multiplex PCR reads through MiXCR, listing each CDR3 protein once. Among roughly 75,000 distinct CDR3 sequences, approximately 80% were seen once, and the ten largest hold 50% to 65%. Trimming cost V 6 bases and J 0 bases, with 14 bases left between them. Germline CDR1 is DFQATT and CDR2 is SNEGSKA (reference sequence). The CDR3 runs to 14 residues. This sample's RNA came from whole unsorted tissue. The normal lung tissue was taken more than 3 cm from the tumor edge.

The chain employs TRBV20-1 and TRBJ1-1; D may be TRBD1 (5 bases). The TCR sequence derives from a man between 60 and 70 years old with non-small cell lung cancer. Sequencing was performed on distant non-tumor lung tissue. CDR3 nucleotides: TGCAGTGCCACTGGGAACAGGATGAACACTGAAGCTTTCTTT. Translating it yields CSATGNRMNTEAFF.